A selection of T cell receptor beta chains follows, all from one sample in a study of cytomegalovirus exposure and HLA in healthy donors. TCRdb keeps only in-frame clones here, not all; method: immunoSEQ multiplex PCR. This sample has some 180,000 clones, with 75% found just once. Sequencing was performed on PBMCs. These receptors were taken from a male donor in good health and CMV-seronegative. Each CDR3 is given with its conserved first and last residue. A D gene is named only where the DNA matches it firmly. A row's size may be missing; if present it is once, few, many or a size class.

v_call	d_call	j_call	clone_size	cdr3_nt	cdr3_aa
TRBV2	TRBD1	TRBJ1-5	NA	TGTGCCAGCAGTGTCCGGGACAGACTAAATCAGCCCCAGCATTTT	CASSVRDRLNQPQHF
TRBV20-1	NA	TRBJ1-2	NA	TGCAGTAACAGGGTTGGCTACACCTTC	CSNRVGYTF
TRBV7-2	NA	TRBJ1-6	NA	TGTGCCAGCAGCCTAACTAATTCTGCTAGCTCCTATAATTCACCCCTCCACTTT	CASSLTNSASSYNSPLHF
TRBV6-1	NA	TRBJ2-1	NA	TGTGCCATCCTGCATCGGGGAACCAATGAGCAGTTCTTC	CAILHRGTNEQFF
TRBV30	NA	TRBJ2-3	NA	TGTGCCTGGAGTACAGGGATAGTCGGGGATACGCAGTATTTT	CAWSTGIVGDTQYF
TRBV19	NA	TRBJ1-6	NA	TGTGCCAGTAGTATTATAAGGGGGAGTGGGTCACCCCTCCACTTT	CASSIIRGSGSPLHF
TRBV12-5	NA	TRBJ2-3	few	TGTGCTAGTGGTTTGCGGTTGGCCGACGGGACGCAGTATTTT	CASGLRLADGTQYF
TRBV7-6	NA	TRBJ1-6	few	TGTGCCAGCAGCTTAGTCGGGGTTGGTAATTCACCCCTCCACTTT	CASSLVGVGNSPLHF
TRBV28	TRBD1	TRBJ1-5	NA	TGTGCCAGCAGCCGGGACAGGGGAAAGCCCCAGCATTTT	CASSRDRGKPQHF
TRBV2	NA	TRBJ1-5	NA	TGTGCCAGCAGTGAATCTTCTCCGGGGTCGCGCAATCAGCCCCAGCATTTT	CASSESSPGSRNQPQHF
TRBV2	NA	TRBJ1-5	NA	TGTGCCAGCAGAACCGGGATCAGCAATCAGCCCCAGCATTTT	CASRTGISNQPQHF
TRBV28	NA	TRBJ1-5	NA	TGTGCCAGCAGCTCGGGATGGGTTCGTGGTCAGCCCCAGCATTTT	CASSSGWVRGQPQHF
TRBV4-1	NA	TRBJ2-1	NA	TGCGCCAGCAGCCAGTATAGCGTGAGCTCCTACAATGAGCAGTTCTTC	CASSQYSVSSYNEQFF
TRBV30	NA	TRBJ1-1	NA	TGTGCCTCAAGGTCGGGGGGCCAGAACACTGAAGCTTTCTTT	CASRSGGQNTEAFF
TRBV9	TRBD2	TRBJ2-7	NA	TGTGCCAGCAGCGTAGGAGGCGGGAGGGGAGGCCTCGGGCTTCGGGAGCAGTACTTC	CASSVGGGRGGLGLREQYF
TRBV15	NA	TRBJ2-7	NA	TGTGCCACCAGCAGAGCGGGATCTTCCTACGAGCAGTACTTC	CATSRAGSSYEQYF
TRBV4-1	TRBD1	TRBJ1-5	NA	TGTGCCAGCAGCCCCAGGACAGGGCCCAATCAGCCCCAGCATTTT	CASSPRTGPNQPQHF
TRBV19	TRBD1	TRBJ1-5	few	TGTGCCAGTAGCCCCGGAGGGGGCAGATTTGATCAGCCCCAGCATTTT	CASSPGGGRFDQPQHF
TRBV5-1	TRBD1	TRBJ1-1	NA	TGCGCCAGCAGCACGGGACAGGGGAACTTTGAAGCTTTCTTT	CASSTGQGNFEAFF
TRBV7-9	NA	TRBJ2-3	NA	TGTGCCAGCAGCTCTGCAGATACGCAGTATTTT	CASSSADTQYF
TRBV7-6	NA	TRBJ2-1	NA	TGTGCCAGCAGCTTAGGCGGTGGGGGGGCTAATTACAATGAGCAGTTCTTC	CASSLGGGGANYNEQFF
TRBV30	NA	TRBJ1-5	NA	TGTGCCTGGAGTGTATCGGCAGGGAGGTTAGGTCCCCAGCATTTT	CAWSVSAGRLGPQHF
TRBV6-5	TRBD2	TRBJ2-7	NA	TGTGCCAGCAGTTACACTAGCGGGGCGGCCTACGAGCAGTACTTC	CASSYTSGAAYEQYF
TRBV18	TRBD2	TRBJ2-4	NA	TGTGCCAGCTCACCAAGAACACTAGCGCGAGCCGGCGGAAACATTCAGTACTTC	CASSPRTLARAGGNIQYF
TRBV11-2	TRBD1	TRBJ1-5	NA	TGTGCCAGCAGCTGGGGACAGGGGAGCAATCAGCCCCAGCATTTT	CASSWGQGSNQPQHF
TRBV19	TRBD1	TRBJ1-2	NA	TGTGCCAGTAGTGCCACCCCGGGACAGGGAAGCTATGGCTACACCTTC	CASSATPGQGSYGYTF
TRBV9	NA	TRBJ1-3	few	TGTGCCGCCCAGGGTGGGAATGGAAACACCATATATTTT	CAAQGGNGNTIYF
TRBV7-8	TRBD2	TRBJ2-1	NA	TGTGCCAGCAGCTTTCCTACTAGCGGGGGGGGGAGTGAGCAGTTCTTC	CASSFPTSGGGSEQFF
TRBV28	TRBD1	TRBJ1-2	few	TGTGCCAGCAGGGCTGCAGGGGGCAATATTGGCTACACCTTC	CASRAAGGNIGYTF
TRBV30	NA	TRBJ2-6	NA	TGTGCCTGGAGTGCCACCGGTGGGGCCAACGTCCTGACTTTC	CAWSATGGANVLTF
TRBV21-1	NA	TRBJ2-3	NA	TGTGCCAGCAAACTCAAGCAAACAGATACGCAGTATTTT	CASKLKQTDTQYF
TRBV6-5	TRBD1	TRBJ1-1	NA	TGTGCCAGCAGTTACGACCCGGGACAGCGCACTGAAGCTTTCTTT	CASSYDPGQRTEAFF
TRBV6-5	TRBD1	TRBJ2-1	few	TGTGCCAGCAGTCGACCGGGACAGGATTACAATGAGCAGTTCTTC	CASSRPGQDYNEQFF
TRBV5-8	NA	TRBJ1-2	NA	TGTGCCAGCAGCATCCCGACAGGCGCGGTGGGCTACACCTTC	CASSIPTGAVGYTF
TRBV11-3	NA	TRBJ2-3	NA	TGTGCCAGCAGCCTCCGACAGTACACAGATACGCAGTATTTT	CASSLRQYTDTQYF
TRBV5-6	NA	TRBJ2-1	NA	TGTGCCAGCAGATCGGGTGGCGGTCTCTCCTACAATGAGCAGTTCTTC	CASRSGGGLSYNEQFF
TRBV5-1	NA	TRBJ2-7	NA	TGCGCCAGCAGCTTGCAAGGTAGGACAGAAGCCTCCTACGAGCAGTACTTC	CASSLQGRTEASYEQYF
TRBV4-1	TRBD1	TRBJ1-5	NA	TGCGCCAGCAGCCAGGGACAGGGCCTACCCCAGCATTTT	CASSQGQGLPQHF
TRBV2	NA	TRBJ2-7	few	TGTGCCAGCAGGGGGACAAGCTCAACCTACGAGCAGTACTTC	CASRGTSSTYEQYF
TRBV28	NA	TRBJ1-2	once	TGTGCCAGCAGTCCTACAGGGTTTCATGGCTACACCTTC	CASSPTGFHGYTF